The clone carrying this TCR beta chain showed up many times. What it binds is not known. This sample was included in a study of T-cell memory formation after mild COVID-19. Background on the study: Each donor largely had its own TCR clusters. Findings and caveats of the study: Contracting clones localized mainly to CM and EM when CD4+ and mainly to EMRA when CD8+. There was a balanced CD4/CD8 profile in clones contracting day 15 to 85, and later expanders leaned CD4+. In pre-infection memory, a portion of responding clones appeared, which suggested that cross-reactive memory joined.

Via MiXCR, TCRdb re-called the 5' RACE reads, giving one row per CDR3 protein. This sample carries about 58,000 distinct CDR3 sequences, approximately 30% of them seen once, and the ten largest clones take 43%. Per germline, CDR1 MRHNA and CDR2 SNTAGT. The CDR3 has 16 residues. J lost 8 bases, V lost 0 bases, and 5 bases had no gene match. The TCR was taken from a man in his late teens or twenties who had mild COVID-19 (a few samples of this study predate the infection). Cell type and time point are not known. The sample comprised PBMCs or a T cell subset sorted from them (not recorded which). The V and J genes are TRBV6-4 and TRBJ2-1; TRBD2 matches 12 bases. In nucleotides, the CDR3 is TGTGCCAGCAGTGACTCTCCTAGCGGGGGGGCCGATGAGCAGTTCTTC. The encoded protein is CASSDSPSGGADEQFF.